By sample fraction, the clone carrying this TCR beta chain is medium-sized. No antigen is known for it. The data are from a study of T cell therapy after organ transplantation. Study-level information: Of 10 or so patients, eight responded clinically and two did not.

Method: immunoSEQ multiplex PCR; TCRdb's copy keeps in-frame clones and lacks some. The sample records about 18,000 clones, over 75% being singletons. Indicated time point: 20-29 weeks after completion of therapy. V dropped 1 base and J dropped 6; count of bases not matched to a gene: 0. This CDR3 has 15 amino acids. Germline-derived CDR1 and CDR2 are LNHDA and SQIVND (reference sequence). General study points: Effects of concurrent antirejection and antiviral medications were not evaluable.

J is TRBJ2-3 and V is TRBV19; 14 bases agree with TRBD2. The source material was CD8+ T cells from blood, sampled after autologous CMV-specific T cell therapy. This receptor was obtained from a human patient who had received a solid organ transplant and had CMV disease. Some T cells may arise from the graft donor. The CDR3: CASSIGLAGGDTQYF. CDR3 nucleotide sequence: TGTGCCAGTAGTATAGGACTAGCGGGAGGGGATACGCAGTATTTT.